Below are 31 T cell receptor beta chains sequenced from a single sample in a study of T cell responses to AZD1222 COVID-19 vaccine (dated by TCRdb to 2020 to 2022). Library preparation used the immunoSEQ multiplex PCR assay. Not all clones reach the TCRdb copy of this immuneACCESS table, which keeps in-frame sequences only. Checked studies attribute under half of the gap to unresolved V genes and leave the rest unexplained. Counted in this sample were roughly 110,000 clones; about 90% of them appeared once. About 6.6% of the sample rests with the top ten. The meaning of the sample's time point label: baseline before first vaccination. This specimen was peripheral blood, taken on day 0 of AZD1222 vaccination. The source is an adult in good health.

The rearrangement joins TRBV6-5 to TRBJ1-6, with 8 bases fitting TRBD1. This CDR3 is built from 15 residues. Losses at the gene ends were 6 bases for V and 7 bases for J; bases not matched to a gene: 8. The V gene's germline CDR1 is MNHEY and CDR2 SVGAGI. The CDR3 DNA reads TGTGCCAGCAGCTCAGGGGACAGGACCAATTCACCCCTCCACTTT. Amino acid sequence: CASSSGDRTNSPLHF.

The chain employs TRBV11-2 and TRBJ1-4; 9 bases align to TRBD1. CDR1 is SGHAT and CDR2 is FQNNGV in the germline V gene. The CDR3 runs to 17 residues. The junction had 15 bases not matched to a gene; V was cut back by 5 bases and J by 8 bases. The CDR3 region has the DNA TGTGCCAGCAGCCCCCAGCACCTTACAGGGGGCAAAGAAAAACTGTTTTTT. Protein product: CASSPQHLTGGKEKLFF.

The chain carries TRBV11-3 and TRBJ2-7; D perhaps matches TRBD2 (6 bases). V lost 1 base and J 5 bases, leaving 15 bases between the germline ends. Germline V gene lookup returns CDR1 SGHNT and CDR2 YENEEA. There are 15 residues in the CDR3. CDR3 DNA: TGTGCCAGCAGCTTAGGAGGTGGGAGGAGAAACGAGCAGTACTTC. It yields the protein CASSLGGGRRNEQYF.

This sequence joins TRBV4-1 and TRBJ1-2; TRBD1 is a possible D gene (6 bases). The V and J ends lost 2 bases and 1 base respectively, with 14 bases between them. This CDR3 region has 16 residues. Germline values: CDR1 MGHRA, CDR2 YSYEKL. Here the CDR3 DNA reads TGCGCCAGCAGCCAACCAATGCAGGGGATTAACTATGGCTACACCTTC. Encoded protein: CASSQPMQGINYGYTF.

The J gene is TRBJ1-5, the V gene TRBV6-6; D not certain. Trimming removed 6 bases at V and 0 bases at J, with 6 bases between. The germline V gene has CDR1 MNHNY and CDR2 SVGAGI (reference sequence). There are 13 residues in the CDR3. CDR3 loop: CASSYPSNQPQHF. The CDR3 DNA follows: TGTGCCAGCAGCTACCCTAGCAATCAGCCCCAGCATTTT.

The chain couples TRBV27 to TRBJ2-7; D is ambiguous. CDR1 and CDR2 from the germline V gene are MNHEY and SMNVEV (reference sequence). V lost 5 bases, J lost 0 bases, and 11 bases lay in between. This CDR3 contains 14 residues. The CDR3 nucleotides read TGTGCCAGCAGTCTCTTAACCAGCTCCTACGAGCAGTACTTC. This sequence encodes CASSLLTSSYEQYF.

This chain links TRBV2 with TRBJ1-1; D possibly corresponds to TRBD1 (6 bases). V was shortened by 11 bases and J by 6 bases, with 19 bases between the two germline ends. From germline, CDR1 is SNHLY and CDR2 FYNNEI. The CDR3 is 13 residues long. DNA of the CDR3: TGTGCCTCCCCGGGACACCAGTTTTCTGAAGCTTTCTTT. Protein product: CASPGHQFSEAFF.

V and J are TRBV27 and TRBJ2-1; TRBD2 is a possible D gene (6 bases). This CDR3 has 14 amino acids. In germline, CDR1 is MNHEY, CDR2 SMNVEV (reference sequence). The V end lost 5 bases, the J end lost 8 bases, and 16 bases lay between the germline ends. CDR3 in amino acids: CASSDRDLSDEQFF. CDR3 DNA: TGTGCCAGCAGTGACCGGGACTTATCGGATGAGCAGTTCTTC.

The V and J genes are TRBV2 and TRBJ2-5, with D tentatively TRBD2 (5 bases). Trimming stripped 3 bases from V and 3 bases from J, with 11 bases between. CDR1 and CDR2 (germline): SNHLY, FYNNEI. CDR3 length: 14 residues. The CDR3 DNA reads TGTGCCAGCAGTGATCGCGGAGGCGAAGAGACCCAGTACTTC. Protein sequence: CASSDRGGEETQYF.

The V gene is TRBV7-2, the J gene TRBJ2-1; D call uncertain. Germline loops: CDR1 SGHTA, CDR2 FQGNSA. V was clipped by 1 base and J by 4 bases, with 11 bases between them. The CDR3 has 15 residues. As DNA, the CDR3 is TGTGCCAGCAGCTTAGGCAGTCACCCGTACAATGAGCAGTTCTTC. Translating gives CASSLGSHPYNEQFF.

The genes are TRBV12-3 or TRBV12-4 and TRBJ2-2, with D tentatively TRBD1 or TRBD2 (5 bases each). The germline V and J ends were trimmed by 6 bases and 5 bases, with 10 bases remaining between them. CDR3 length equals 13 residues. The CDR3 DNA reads TGTGCCAGCAGGGCAGGGAGAACCGGGGAGCTGTTTTTT. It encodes CASRAGRTGELFF.

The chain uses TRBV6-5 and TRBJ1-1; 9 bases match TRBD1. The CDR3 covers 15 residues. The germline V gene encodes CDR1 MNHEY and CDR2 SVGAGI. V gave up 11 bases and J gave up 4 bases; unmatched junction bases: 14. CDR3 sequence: CAGRTGALRGTEAFF. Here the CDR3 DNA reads TGTGCCGGAAGGACAGGGGCCCTGAGGGGCACTGAAGCTTTCTTT.

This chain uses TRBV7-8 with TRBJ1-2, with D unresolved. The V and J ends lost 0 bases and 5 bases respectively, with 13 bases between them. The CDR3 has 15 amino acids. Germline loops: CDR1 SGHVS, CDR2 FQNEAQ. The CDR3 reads CASSLASQEGYGYTF. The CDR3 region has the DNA TGTGCCAGCAGCTTAGCCAGTCAGGAGGGATATGGCTACACCTTC.

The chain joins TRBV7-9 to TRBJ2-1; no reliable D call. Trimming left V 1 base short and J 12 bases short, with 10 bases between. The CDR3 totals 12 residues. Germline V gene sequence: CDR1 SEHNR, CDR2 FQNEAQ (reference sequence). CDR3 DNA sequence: TGTGCCAGCAGCTTAGATCTCATTGGGCAGTTCTTC. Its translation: CASSLDLIGQFF.

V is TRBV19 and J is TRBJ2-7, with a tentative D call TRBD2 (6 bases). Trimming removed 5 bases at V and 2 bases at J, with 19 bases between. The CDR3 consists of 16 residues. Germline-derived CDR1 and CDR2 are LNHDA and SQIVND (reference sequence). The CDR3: CASSLQLATPPYEQYF. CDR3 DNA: TGTGCCAGTAGTTTACAGCTAGCGACTCCACCCTACGAGCAGTACTTC.

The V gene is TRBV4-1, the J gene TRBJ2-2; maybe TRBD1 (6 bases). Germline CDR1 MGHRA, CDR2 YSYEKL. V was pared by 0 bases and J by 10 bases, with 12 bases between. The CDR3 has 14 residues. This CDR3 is CASSQEWGLEELFF. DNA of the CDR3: TGCGCCAGCAGCCAAGAATGGGGGCTAGAGGAGCTGTTTTTT.

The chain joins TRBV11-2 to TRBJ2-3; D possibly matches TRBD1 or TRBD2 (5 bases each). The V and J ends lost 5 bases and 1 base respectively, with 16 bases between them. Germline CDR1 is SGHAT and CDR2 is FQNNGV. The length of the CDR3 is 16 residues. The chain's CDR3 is CASSPNLLGGTDTQYF. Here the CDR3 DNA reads TGTGCCAGCAGCCCAAACTTACTAGGGGGCACAGATACGCAGTATTTT.

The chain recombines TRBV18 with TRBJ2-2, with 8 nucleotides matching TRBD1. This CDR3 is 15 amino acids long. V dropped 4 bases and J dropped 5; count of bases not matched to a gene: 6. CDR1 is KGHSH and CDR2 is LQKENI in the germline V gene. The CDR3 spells CASSRDRSGTGELFF. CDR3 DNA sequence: TGTGCCAGCTCACGGGACAGGTCGGGGACCGGGGAGCTGTTTTTT.

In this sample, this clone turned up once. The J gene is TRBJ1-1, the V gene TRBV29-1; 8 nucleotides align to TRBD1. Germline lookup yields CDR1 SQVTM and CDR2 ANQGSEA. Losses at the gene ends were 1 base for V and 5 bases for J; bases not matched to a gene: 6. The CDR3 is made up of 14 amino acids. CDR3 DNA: TGCAGCGTTGAAGTTGTAACAGGGGGTACTGAAGCTTTCTTT. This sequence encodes CSVEVVTGGTEAFF.

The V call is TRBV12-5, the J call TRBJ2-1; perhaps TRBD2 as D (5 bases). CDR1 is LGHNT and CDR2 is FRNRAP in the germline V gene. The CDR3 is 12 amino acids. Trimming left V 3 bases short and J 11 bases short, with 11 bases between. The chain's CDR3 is CASGLGGGQQFF. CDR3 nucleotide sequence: TGTGCTAGTGGTTTAGGAGGAGGCCAGCAGTTCTTC.

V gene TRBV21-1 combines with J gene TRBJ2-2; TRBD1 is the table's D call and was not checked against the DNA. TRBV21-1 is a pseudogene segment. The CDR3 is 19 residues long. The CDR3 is CASSKWQGTTGSNTGELFF. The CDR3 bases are TGTGCCAGCAGCAAATGGCAGGGTACAACTGGTTCGAACACCGGGGAGCTGTTTTTT.

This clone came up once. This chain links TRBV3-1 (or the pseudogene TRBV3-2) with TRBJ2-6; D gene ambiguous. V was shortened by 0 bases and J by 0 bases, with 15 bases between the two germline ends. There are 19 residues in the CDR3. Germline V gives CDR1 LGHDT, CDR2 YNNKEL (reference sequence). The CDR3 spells CASSQDLAGSVSGANVLTF. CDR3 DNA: TGTGCCAGCAGCCAAGATTTGGCCGGTTCAGTCTCTGGGGCCAACGTCCTGACTTTC.

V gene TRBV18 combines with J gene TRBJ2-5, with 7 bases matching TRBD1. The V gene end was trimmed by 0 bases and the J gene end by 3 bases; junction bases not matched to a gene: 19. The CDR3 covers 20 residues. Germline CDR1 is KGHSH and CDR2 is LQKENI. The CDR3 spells CASSPPRKGGVLRVEETQYF. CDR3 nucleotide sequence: TGTGCCAGCTCACCACCGAGGAAAGGGGGCGTATTACGGGTGGAAGAGACCCAGTACTTC.

This chain's CDR3 is CASSPVGINQPQHF. The CDR3 nucleotides read TGTGCCAGCAGCCCGGTCGGAATCAATCAGCCCCAGCATTTT. V and J are TRBV7-6 and TRBJ1-5; D is undetermined. The germline V gene encodes CDR1 SGHVS and CDR2 FNYEAQ. V lost 5 bases to trimming and J lost 3 bases, with 11 bases between them. The CDR3 spans 14 residues.

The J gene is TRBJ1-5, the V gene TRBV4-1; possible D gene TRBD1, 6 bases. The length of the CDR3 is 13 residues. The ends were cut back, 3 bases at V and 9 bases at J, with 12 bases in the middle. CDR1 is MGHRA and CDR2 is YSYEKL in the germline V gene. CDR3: CASSHNREGPQHF. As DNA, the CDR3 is TGCGCCAGCAGCCATAACAGGGAGGGGCCCCAGCATTTT.

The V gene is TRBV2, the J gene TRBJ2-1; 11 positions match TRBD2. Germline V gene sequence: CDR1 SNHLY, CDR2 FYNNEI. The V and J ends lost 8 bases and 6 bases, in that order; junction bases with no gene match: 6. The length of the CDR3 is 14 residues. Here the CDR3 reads CASLVTSGSNEQFF. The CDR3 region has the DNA TGTGCCAGCCTAGTAACTAGCGGGAGCAATGAGCAGTTCTTC.

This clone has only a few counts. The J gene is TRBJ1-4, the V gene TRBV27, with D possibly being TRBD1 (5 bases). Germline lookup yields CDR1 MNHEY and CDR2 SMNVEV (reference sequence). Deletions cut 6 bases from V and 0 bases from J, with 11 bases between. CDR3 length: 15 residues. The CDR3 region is CASRRGGPTNEKLFF. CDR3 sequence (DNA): TGTGCCAGCAGACGGGGGGGTCCAACTAATGAAAAACTGTTTTTT.

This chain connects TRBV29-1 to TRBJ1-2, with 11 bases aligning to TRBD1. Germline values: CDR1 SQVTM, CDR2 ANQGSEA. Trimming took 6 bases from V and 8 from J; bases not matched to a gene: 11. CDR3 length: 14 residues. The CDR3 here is CSVEDRGHVGGYTF. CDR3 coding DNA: TGCAGCGTAGAGGACAGGGGGCACGTCGGAGGCTACACCTTC.

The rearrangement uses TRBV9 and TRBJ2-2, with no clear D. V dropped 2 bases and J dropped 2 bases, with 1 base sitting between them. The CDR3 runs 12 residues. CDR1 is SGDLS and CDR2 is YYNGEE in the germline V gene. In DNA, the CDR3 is TGTGCCAGCAGCGTTAACACCGGGGAGCTGTTTTTT. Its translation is CASSVNTGELFF.

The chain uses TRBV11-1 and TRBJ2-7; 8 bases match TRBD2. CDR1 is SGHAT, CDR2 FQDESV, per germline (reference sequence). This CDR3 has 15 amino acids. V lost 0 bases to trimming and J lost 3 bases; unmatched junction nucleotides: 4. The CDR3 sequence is CASSLASGSIYEQYF. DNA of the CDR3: TGTGCCAGCAGCTTAGCCAGCGGGAGTATCTACGAGCAGTACTTC.

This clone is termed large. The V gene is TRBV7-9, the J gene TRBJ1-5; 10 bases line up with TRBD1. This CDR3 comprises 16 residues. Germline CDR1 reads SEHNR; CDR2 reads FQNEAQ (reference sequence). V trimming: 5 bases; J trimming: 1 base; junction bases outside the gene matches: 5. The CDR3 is CASSPGQGPSNQPQHF. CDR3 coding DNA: TGTGCCAGCAGCCCGGGACAGGGGCCCAGCAATCAGCCCCAGCATTTT.